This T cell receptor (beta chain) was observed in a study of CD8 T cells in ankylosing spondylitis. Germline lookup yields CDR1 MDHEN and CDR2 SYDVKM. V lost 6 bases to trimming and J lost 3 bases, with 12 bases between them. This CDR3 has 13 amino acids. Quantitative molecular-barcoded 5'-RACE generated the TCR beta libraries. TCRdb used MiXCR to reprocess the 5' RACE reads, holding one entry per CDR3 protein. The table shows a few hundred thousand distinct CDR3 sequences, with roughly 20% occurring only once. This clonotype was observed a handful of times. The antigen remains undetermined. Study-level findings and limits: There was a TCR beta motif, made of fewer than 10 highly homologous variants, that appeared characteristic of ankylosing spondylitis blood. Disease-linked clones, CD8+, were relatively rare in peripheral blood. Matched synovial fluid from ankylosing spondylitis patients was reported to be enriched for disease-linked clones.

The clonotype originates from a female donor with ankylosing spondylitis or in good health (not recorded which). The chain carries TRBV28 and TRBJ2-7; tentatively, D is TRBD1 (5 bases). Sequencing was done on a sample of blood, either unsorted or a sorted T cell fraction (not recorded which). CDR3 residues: CASSRTRIYEQYF. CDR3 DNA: TGTGCCAGCAGCAGGACAAGGATCTACGAGCAGTACTTC.